These T cell receptor beta chains were read from a single sample in a study of shared clonotypes between healthy human individuals. The table came from immunoSEQ multiplex PCR; TCRdb's copy has only in-frame clones and leaves some out. This sample has roughly 1,100,000 clones; roughly 70% occur once, and the top ten carry 1.5%. Input material: memory CD4+ T cells sorted from blood. The receptors were sampled from a man between 18 and 29 years old in good health. Both conserved end residues are part of each CDR3. A D gene is named only where the DNA matches it firmly. Where a row states a size, it is once, few, many or the class of an expanded clone; other rows omit it.

j_call: TRBJ2-5; clone_size: .; d_call: .; cdr3_length: 12; v_call: TRBV29-1; cdr3_nt: TGCAGCGTTGAAACCCGGGAAGAGACCCAGTACTTC; cdr3_aa: CSVETREETQYF
j_call: TRBJ2-5; clone_size: .; d_call: TRBD2; cdr3_length: 15; v_call: TRBV9; cdr3_nt: TGTGCCAGCAGCGTAGGCGGGGGGGTTAAAGAGACCCAGTACTTC; cdr3_aa: CASSVGGGVKETQYF
j_call: TRBJ2-7; clone_size: .; d_call: .; cdr3_length: 13; v_call: TRBV18; cdr3_nt: TGTGCCAGCTCACCGGCAAGTACCTACGAGCAGTACTTC; cdr3_aa: CASSPASTYEQYF
j_call: TRBJ2-1; clone_size: .; d_call: TRBD2; cdr3_length: 14; v_call: TRBV29-1; cdr3_nt: TGCAGCGTTGACCGGCGGGAGAATGTGAATGAGCAGTTCTTC; cdr3_aa: CSVDRRENVNEQFF
j_call: TRBJ2-5; clone_size: .; d_call: .; cdr3_length: 11; v_call: TRBV2; cdr3_nt: TGTGCCAGCAGGATCATGGGGAGTCAGGACTTC; cdr3_aa: CASRIMGSQDF
j_call: TRBJ1-1; clone_size: .; d_call: TRBD1; cdr3_length: 14; v_call: TRBV18; cdr3_nt: TGTGCCAGCTCACAACAGGGGGCTGGTACTGAAGCTTTCTTT; cdr3_aa: CASSQQGAGTEAFF
j_call: TRBJ2-2; clone_size: .; d_call: TRBD2; cdr3_length: 16; v_call: TRBV9; cdr3_nt: TGTGCCAGCAGCACCCTCGCGGGGGCGAACACCGGGGAGCTGTTTTTT; cdr3_aa: CASSTLAGANTGELFF
j_call: TRBJ1-1; clone_size: few; d_call: .; cdr3_length: 14; v_call: TRBV9; cdr3_nt: TGTGCCAGCAGCGTAGTAGGGGAGAACACTGAAGCTTTCTTT; cdr3_aa: CASSVVGENTEAFF
j_call: TRBJ1-6; clone_size: .; d_call: .; cdr3_length: 13; v_call: TRBV7-3; cdr3_nt: TGTGCCAGCAGCCTGAGTGGTAATTCACCCCTCCACTTT; cdr3_aa: CASSLSGNSPLHF
j_call: TRBJ1-4; clone_size: .; d_call: .; cdr3_length: 13; v_call: TRBV5-1; cdr3_nt: TGCGCCAGCAGGCGGAGAACTAATGAAAAACTGTTTTTT; cdr3_aa: CASRRRTNEKLFF
j_call: TRBJ2-3; clone_size: .; d_call: .; cdr3_length: 15; v_call: TRBV9; cdr3_nt: TGTGCCAGCAGGGGTATACTGGGAGGCACAGATACGCAGTATTTT; cdr3_aa: CASRGILGGTDTQYF
j_call: TRBJ1-5; clone_size: .; d_call: .; cdr3_length: 14; v_call: TRBV6-1; cdr3_nt: TGTGCCAGCAGTGAAGCCACCGGGGCCCAGCCCCAGCATTTT; cdr3_aa: CASSEATGAQPQHF
j_call: TRBJ1-2; clone_size: .; d_call: TRBD1; cdr3_length: 15; v_call: TRBV15; cdr3_nt: TGTGCCACCAGCGTCCAGACCGGGACAGGGAATGGCTACACCTTC; cdr3_aa: CATSVQTGTGNGYTF
j_call: TRBJ1-1; clone_size: .; d_call: .; cdr3_length: 14; v_call: TRBV4-1; cdr3_nt: TGCGCCAGCAGCCCGCTCCGGGGAGTAACTGAAGCTTTCTTT; cdr3_aa: CASSPLRGVTEAFF
j_call: TRBJ2-1; clone_size: once; d_call: TRBD1; cdr3_length: 17; v_call: TRBV28; cdr3_nt: TGTGCCAGCAGTCCACTGGGACAGGGGGCGAGGGACAATGAGCAGTTCTTC; cdr3_aa: CASSPLGQGARDNEQFF
j_call: TRBJ2-2; clone_size: .; d_call: .; cdr3_length: 12; v_call: TRBV10-1; cdr3_nt: TGCGCCAGCAAAGGGGCGGCCGGGGAGCTGTTTTTT; cdr3_aa: CASKGAAGELFF
j_call: TRBJ2-7; clone_size: .; d_call: TRBD2; cdr3_length: 16; v_call: TRBV28; cdr3_nt: TGTGCCAGCAGCCGACTAGCGGGGGGCCTTCCCTACGAGCAGTACTTC; cdr3_aa: CASSRLAGGLPYEQYF